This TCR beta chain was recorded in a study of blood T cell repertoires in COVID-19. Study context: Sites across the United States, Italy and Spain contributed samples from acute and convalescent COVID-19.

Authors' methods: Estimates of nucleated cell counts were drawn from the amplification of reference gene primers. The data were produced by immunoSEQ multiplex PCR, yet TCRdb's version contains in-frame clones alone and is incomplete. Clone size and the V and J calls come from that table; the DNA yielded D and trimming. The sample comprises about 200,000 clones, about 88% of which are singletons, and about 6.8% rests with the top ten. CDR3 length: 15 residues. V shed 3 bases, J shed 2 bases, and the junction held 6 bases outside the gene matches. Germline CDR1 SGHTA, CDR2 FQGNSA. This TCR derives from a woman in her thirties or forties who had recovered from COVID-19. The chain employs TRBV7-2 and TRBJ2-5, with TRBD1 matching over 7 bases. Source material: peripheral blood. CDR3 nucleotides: TGTGCCAGCAGCTTCACCGGGACAGCACAAGAGACCCAGTACTTC. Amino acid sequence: CASSFTGTAQETQYF.